This T cell receptor (beta chain) was found in a study of T cells after yellow fever vaccination. Whole-study findings and limits: A minor fraction of clonotypes spanned both CD4 and CD8 compartments.

In germline, CDR1 is MGHDK, CDR2 SYGVNS. Trimming pared 6 bases from V and 3 bases from J, leaving 21 bases between. This CDR3 region has 16 residues. Note on this clonotype: Its antigen is undetermined.

In making TCR cDNA, 5'RACE template switching added a universal primer site and UMIs to it. MiXCR was run by TCRdb on the 5' RACE reads, yielding one entry per CDR3 protein. The sample has a few hundred thousand distinct CDR3 sequences; about 6.6% are singletons. The input for sequencing was PBMCs, taken around 45 days after the first yellow fever vaccination. The receptor was derived from a young man who received the YFV17D yellow fever vaccine. The V and J genes are TRBV25-1 and TRBJ2-7; tentatively, D is TRBD2 (6 bases). The CDR3 DNA follows: TGTGCCAGCAGCCACGCCCCGGCCGGGACTGGCTACGAGCAGTACGTC. This sequence encodes CASSHAPAGTGYEQYV.